This entry features one TCR beta chain sequence. Its antigen is still unknown. These data belong to a study of cytomegalovirus exposure and HLA in healthy donors. General observations from the study: With further analysis later on, most CMV-associated TCR beta chains appeared HLA-restricted. Immune exposure was documented only through CMV serostatus.

The PCR made use of 60 Vbeta and 13 Jbeta primers. The table came from immunoSEQ multiplex PCR; TCRdb's copy has only in-frame clones and leaves some out. The sample holds about 150,000 clones, just under 85% seen once. The specimen sequenced was PBMCs. This TCR derives from a girl between 10 and 17 years old in good health and CMV-seropositive.

Written as DNA, the CDR3 is TGTGCCAGTAGGAAACAGGGTCATGGCTACACCTTC. It encodes CASRKQGHGYTF. V and J are TRBV19 and TRBJ1-2, with D perhaps TRBD1 (6 bases). V shed 6 bases and J shed 6 bases, with 11 bases lying between them. Germline assignment: CDR1 LNHDA and CDR2 SQIVND (reference sequence). The CDR3 is 12 residues long.